This record looks at one TCR beta chain sequence and its context. The record originates from a study of shared T cell receptors in the human thymus. The assay was immunoSEQ multiplex PCR, and TCRdb's table has in-frame clones only and misses some. The sample lists about 540,000 clones, about 80% occurring once. J was trimmed by 9 bases and V by 7 bases; bases with no gene match: 9. Germline CDR1 SNHLY, CDR2 FYNNEI. The length of the CDR3 is 14 residues. The data were also submitted as part of a second study, on human thymus T cells. This second study says: Corrective heart surgery yielded the resections from which the thymus tissue came.

The origin of this receptor is a boy less than two years old with a congenital heart defect. V gene TRBV2 combines with J gene TRBJ2-7; 13 nucleotides align to TRBD2. Input material: thymocytes. The CDR3: CASKGLAGEELQYF. As DNA, the CDR3 is TGTGCCAGCAAAGGACTAGCGGGAGAAGAGCTGCAGTACTTC.